What follows are 18 T cell receptor beta chains derived from one specimen sequenced in a study of blood T cells in healthy people across ages (dated by TCRdb to the mid-2010s). The receptor library was made with 5' RACE. This sample was sequenced with an Illumina HiSeq 2500. A second PCR of roughly 6 to 11 cycles was run with a J-beta primer mix and a sample-barcoded 5' primer. In-frame beta chains were kept once TCRdb had trimmed the public reads at Q25 with fastp and called clones with MiXCR. Rows are unified per CDR3 protein, each entry keeping the most common DNA and genes. For this sample there are about 1.6 million distinct CDR3 sequences; almost 35% appear just once. Of the sample, over 9% is held by the ten largest clones. The specimen sequenced was blood. These receptors were taken from a woman younger than 45 in good health.

The chain has TRBV20-1 and TRBJ1-5, with D uncertain. The germline V gene has CDR1 DFQATT and CDR2 SNEGSKA (reference sequence). The CDR3 length is 13 residues. V lost 3 bases and J lost 3, with 9 bases in between. The CDR3 coding sequence is TGCAGTGCTAGGAACGCCAACAATCAGCCCCAGCATTTT. Translating it yields CSARNANNQPQHF.

This clonotype showed up just a few times. A read error may produce the germline difference seen at one junction end. The chain employs TRBV6-6 and TRBJ2-5; D unclear. The CDR3 is 15 residues long. Germline-derived CDR1 and CDR2 are MNHNY and SVGAGI (reference sequence). CDR3 DNA: TGTGCCGGCAGTTACTCGAATGACCCACAAGAGACCCAGTACTTC. Amino acid sequence: CAGSYSNDPQETQYF.

J is TRBJ2-1 and V is TRBV10-1; D possibly corresponds to TRBD2 (6 bases). CDR1 is WNHNN, CDR2 SYGVQD, per germline (reference sequence). Trimming removed 8 bases at V and 5 bases at J, with 13 bases between. CDR3 length equals 13 residues. CDR3 bases: TGCGCCAGCTCTTGGAGGGCCGACAATGAGCAGTTCTTC. As protein: CASSWRADNEQFF.

V gene TRBV28 combines with J gene TRBJ1-2; 7 bases map to TRBD1. The CDR3 loop spans 15 amino acids. CDR1 is MDHEN, CDR2 SYDVKM, per germline. V gave up 3 bases and J gave up 3 bases; unmatched junction bases: 7. The CDR3 region is CASSFIQGMDYGYTF. The CDR3, as DNA: TGTGCCAGCAGTTTTATACAGGGGATGGACTATGGCTACACCTTC.

This clonotype was seen a handful of times. This chain connects TRBV13 to TRBJ2-3, with D hard to call. Germline lookup yields CDR1 PRHDT and CDR2 FYEKMQ (reference sequence). With 0 bases removed from V and 0 bases from J, the gap between germline ends came to 13 bases. CDR3 size: 17 residues. The CDR3: CASSLGRLGFSTDTQYF. CDR3 in DNA: TGTGCCAGCAGCTTAGGGCGACTGGGCTTTAGCACAGATACGCAGTATTTT.

The CDR3 protein is CSAEDTFPNQPQHF. Written as DNA, the CDR3 is TGCAGTGCGGAAGACACCTTTCCCAATCAGCCCCAGCATTTT. The chain couples TRBV20-1 to TRBJ1-5, with unresolved D. The CDR3 sequence is 14 residues long. Germline V CDR1 and CDR2: DFQATT, SNEGSKA (reference sequence). V gave up 6 bases and J gave up 3 bases, with 15 bases separating them.

This clonotype came up a few times. This chain joins TRBV20-1 and TRBJ2-7; D call uncertain. This CDR3 has 11 residues. Germline V CDR1 and CDR2: DFQATT, SNEGSKA (reference sequence). Trimming stripped 5 bases from V and 6 bases from J, with 11 bases between. The CDR3 DNA reads as TGCAGTGCTCGTTTGTTGGTCGAGCAGTACTTC. It is translated as CSARLLVEQYF.

This chain uses TRBV30 with TRBJ1-2; tentatively, D is TRBD1 (5 bases). CDR3 size: 16 residues. V was cut by 1 base and J by 3 bases, with 18 bases left in between. Germline CDR1 and CDR2: GTSNPN and SVGIG (reference sequence). CDR3: CAWSGDSLNTHYGYTF. Written as DNA, the CDR3 is TGTGCCTGGAGTGGGGACTCCCTAAATACTCACTATGGCTACACCTTC.

This clonotype was recorded at least ten times. The genes are TRBV10-3 and TRBJ1-6, with unresolved D. Trimming took 0 bases from V and 10 from J, leaving 7 bases between them. CDR1 is ENHRY and CDR2 is SYGVKD in the germline V gene. This CDR3 is built from 13 residues. The CDR3 region is CAISESGSSPLHF. DNA for the CDR3: TGTGCCATCAGTGAGTCGGGGTCGTCACCCCTCCACTTT.

Comment on this clonotype: Possible read error: a much larger clone is one base away. The CDR3 protein is CASSSVSESSYGQYF. Here the CDR3 DNA reads TGTGCCAGCAGCTCGGTGAGCGAAAGCTCCTACGGGCAGTACTTC. The J gene is TRBJ2-7, the V gene TRBV11-2; D gene uncertain. CDR3 length: 15 amino acids. Per the germline V gene, CDR1 is SGHAT and CDR2 is FQNNGV.

This clonotype appeared a few times. Germline is not matched at one junction end, which may reflect a read error. V and J are TRBV4-1 and TRBJ2-7; 10 nucleotides line up with TRBD2. Germline lookup yields CDR1 MGHRA and CDR2 YSYEKL. This CDR3 has 16 residues. Written as DNA, the CDR3 is TGTGCCAGCAGCCAAGGAGCGGGAGGGGGCTCCTACGAGCAGTACTTC. Protein product: CASSQGAGGGSYEQYF.

This clonotype was seen a few times. This chain links TRBV12-3 or TRBV12-4 with TRBJ2-3; TRBD2 might be the D (5 bases). V lost 5 bases, J lost 0 bases, and 12 bases lay in between. This CDR3 comprises 15 residues. The CDR3 protein is CASSPRESSTDTQYF. CDR3 sequence (DNA): TGTGCCAGCAGTCCCCGGGAAAGTAGCACAGATACGCAGTATTTT.

Comments on this clonotype: This CDR3 fails to terminate in the conserved phenylalanine or tryptophan, so it likely reflects a read error. This chain links TRBV3-1 with TRBJ2-7; either TRBD1 or TRBD2 may supply D (5 bases each). CDR3 length equals 14 residues. CDR1 and CDR2 from the germline V gene are LGHDT and YNNKEL (reference sequence). Trimming removed 2 bases from V and 5 bases from J, with 13 bases in between. The CDR3 loop reads CASSQTTGPHEQYC. CDR3 coding DNA: TGTGCCAGCAGCCAAACGACGGGACCCCACGAGCAGTACTGC.

This clonotype came up many times. The CDR3 loop reads CSAVTGSTNYGYTF. In DNA form, the CDR3 reads TGCAGTGCTGTAACAGGGTCAACTAACTATGGCTACACCTTC. This sequence joins TRBV20-1 and TRBJ1-2; a possible D gene is TRBD1 (6 bases). V was pared by 5 bases and J by 0 bases, with 13 bases between. CDR3 length: 14 residues. Looked up from germline, CDR1 is DFQATT and CDR2 is SNEGSKA (reference sequence).

J is TRBJ2-3 and V is TRBV6-5; TRBD2 might be the D (7 bases). The ends were cut back, 8 bases at V and 5 bases at J, with 11 bases in the middle. In germline, CDR1 is MNHEY, CDR2 SVGAGI. The length of the CDR3 is 12 residues. In DNA, the CDR3 is TGTGCCAGCGGGGGGGCACTAGATACGCAGTATTTT. Translation gives CASGGALDTQYF.

The V gene is TRBV29-1, the J gene TRBJ1-2; perhaps TRBD1 as D (5 bases). The CDR3 totals 11 residues. The germline V and J ends were trimmed by 8 bases and 1 base, with 8 bases remaining between them. Germline V gene data show CDR1 as SQVTM and CDR2 as ANQGSEA. CDR3 sequence: CSTGHNYGYTF. The CDR3 region has the DNA TGCAGCACCGGACATAACTATGGCTACACCTTC.

The rearrangement links TRBV18 to TRBJ1-5, with 8 bases that match TRBD1. The CDR3 runs 15 residues. CDR1 KGHSH and CDR2 LQKENI come from the germline V gene. V trimming: 2 bases; J trimming: 6 bases; junction bases outside the gene matches: 6. CDR3 in amino acids: CASSPTGQGGQPQHF. CDR3 DNA: TGTGCCAGCTCACCAACCGGACAGGGCGGTCAGCCCCAGCATTTT.

The chain carries TRBV2 and TRBJ2-5; the D call may be TRBD1 or TRBD2 (5 bases each). Germline values: CDR1 SNHLY, CDR2 FYNNEI. The CDR3 has 14 residues. Trimming removed 3 bases at V and 1 base at J, with 9 bases between. CDR3 bases: TGTGCCAGCAGTGAGAGGGACCCCCAAGAGACCCAGTACTTC. Amino acid sequence: CASSERDPQETQYF.